The sample holds a few counts of the clone carrying this TCR beta chain. Its antigen is unknown. Method: immunoSEQ multiplex PCR; TCRdb's copy keeps in-frame clones and lacks some. The table records some 140,000 clones, 84% of them present only once. This specimen belongs to a study of T cell responses to AZD1222 COVID-19 vaccine. General study points: Across spike, vaccine-associated CD4 TCRs were found, dominant at 160-218 and 743-854. Clonal diversity was possibly underestimated; the donors were predominantly white British and more often female.

The length of the CDR3 is 12 residues. V shed 3 bases and J shed 6 bases, with 12 bases lying between them. The germline V gene has CDR1 SQVTM and CDR2 ANQGSEA. The V gene is TRBV29-1, the J gene TRBJ2-7; the D is unclear. Specimen: peripheral blood, collected on day 0 of AZD1222 vaccination. This receptor was obtained from an adult in good health. The CDR3 nucleotides are TGCAGCGTTGACACCGGAATCGGCGAGCAGTACTTC. The encoded protein is CSVDTGIGEQYF.